These 9 T cell receptor beta chains were sequenced from one sample in a study of Ad26.COV2.S vaccination and SARS-CoV-2 variants. Treatment defined: roughly 18 received Ad26.COV2.S at low or high dose, single or two shots; 5 received placebo; per-sample allocation not given. Material that was analyzed had been drawn on day 63 after the first vaccine or placebo injection. TCRdb's table, derived via immunoSEQ multiplex PCR, lists solely in-frame clones and lacks some. The sample has hundreds of thousands of clones, less than 90% seen once. The specimen was peripheral blood, collected in a trial of Ad26.COV2.S vaccine versus placebo. The receptors shown here come from a person aged 18 to 59 who received the Ad26.COV2.S COVID-19 vaccine or a placebo.

This chain connects TRBV19 to TRBJ2-1; a weak D match, TRBD2 (5 bases). The CDR3 contains 14 residues. V lost 4 bases and J lost 2, with 9 bases in between. Germline V CDR1 and CDR2: LNHDA, SQIVND (reference sequence). The CDR3 DNA is TGTGCCAGTAGTAACGGGGTCACCTACAATGAGCAGTTCTTC. It yields the protein CASSNGVTYNEQFF.

The chain employs TRBV4-3 and TRBJ2-5, with D unclear. Germline CDR1 is LGHNA and CDR2 is YSLEER. The V end lost 0 bases, the J end lost 5 bases, and 7 bases lay between the germline ends. CDR3 length equals 13 residues. As DNA, the CDR3 is TGCGCCAGCAGCCAAGATCCCTCGGAGACCCAGTACTTC. It translates to CASSQDPSETQYF.

The rearrangement joins TRBV7-3 to TRBJ2-2, with D tentatively TRBD1 (6 bases). The germline CDR1 and CDR2 sequences are SGHTA and FQGTGA. This CDR3 spans 16 amino acids. Deletions cut 1 base from V and 0 bases from J, with 9 bases between. In DNA form, the CDR3 reads TGTGCCAGCAGCTTAAACAGGGTCTCGAACACCGGGGAGCTGTTTTTT. Encoded protein: CASSLNRVSNTGELFF.

DNA for the CDR3: TGTGCCAGCTCATACATCTCTCCCGCCACTGAAGCTTTCTTT. As protein: CASSYISPATEAFF. The chain recombines TRBV18 with TRBJ1-1; D gene unclear. CDR3 length equals 14 residues. The V and J ends lost 5 bases and 4 bases respectively, with 14 bases between them. The germline V gene has CDR1 KGHSH and CDR2 LQKENI.

This clone was seen a few times. The V gene is TRBV27, the J gene TRBJ2-7; 10 positions agree with TRBD2. The germline gives CDR1 MNHEY, CDR2 SMNVEV (reference sequence). Losses at the gene ends were 6 bases for V and 6 bases for J; bases not matched to a gene: 5. The CDR3 is 13 amino acids. This CDR3 reads CASRSGGATEQYF. Written as DNA, the CDR3 is TGTGCCAGCAGAAGCGGGGGGGCGACCGAGCAGTACTTC.

The chain couples TRBV7-3 to TRBJ2-5; D might be TRBD2 (6 bases). The CDR3 spans 15 residues. Trimming took off 5 bases at V and 5 bases at J, with 18 bases between the two ends. Germline lookup yields CDR1 SGHTA and CDR2 FQGTGA. The CDR3 DNA reads TGTGCCAGCAGCCCACAGGCGGGGAAGGGGGAGACCCAGTACTTC. Protein product: CASSPQAGKGETQYF.

This chain connects TRBV4-1 to TRBJ2-3, with D possibly being TRBD2 (6 bases). V lost 1 base, J lost 2 bases, and 16 bases lay in between. CDR1 is MGHRA, CDR2 YSYEKL, per germline. The CDR3 extends over 17 amino acids. The CDR3 loop is CASSQVGERATTDTQYF. In DNA, the CDR3 is TGCGCCAGCAGCCAAGTAGGAGAGCGGGCGACCACAGATACGCAGTATTTT.

This chain connects TRBV28 to TRBJ2-7; D uncertain. CDR3 length equals 17 residues. V lost 4 bases, J lost 0 bases, and 19 bases lay in between. Looked up from germline, CDR1 is MDHEN and CDR2 is SYDVKM. DNA for the CDR3: TGTGCCAGCAGTTCCTCCCCTACAGCTGTCCTCTCCTACGAGCAGTACTTC. As protein: CASSSSPTAVLSYEQYF. The full variable domain, with the rest looked up from reference TRBV28 and TRBJ2-7, is DVKVTQSSRYLVKRTGEKVFLECVQDMDHENMFWYRQDPGLGLRLIYFSYDVKMKEKGDIPEGYSVSREKKERFSLILESASTNQTSMYLCASSSSPTAVLSYEQYFGPGTRLTVT.

The J gene is TRBJ1-5, the V gene TRBV28, with unresolved D. The germline CDR1 and CDR2 sequences are MDHEN and SYDVKM. The V end lost 1 base, the J end lost 6 bases, and 16 bases lay between the germline ends. This CDR3 contains 16 residues. In DNA, the CDR3 is TGTGCCAGCAGTTTATTAAGACCTACCATCAGTCAGCCCCAGCATTTT. The encoded protein is CASSLLRPTISQPQHF.